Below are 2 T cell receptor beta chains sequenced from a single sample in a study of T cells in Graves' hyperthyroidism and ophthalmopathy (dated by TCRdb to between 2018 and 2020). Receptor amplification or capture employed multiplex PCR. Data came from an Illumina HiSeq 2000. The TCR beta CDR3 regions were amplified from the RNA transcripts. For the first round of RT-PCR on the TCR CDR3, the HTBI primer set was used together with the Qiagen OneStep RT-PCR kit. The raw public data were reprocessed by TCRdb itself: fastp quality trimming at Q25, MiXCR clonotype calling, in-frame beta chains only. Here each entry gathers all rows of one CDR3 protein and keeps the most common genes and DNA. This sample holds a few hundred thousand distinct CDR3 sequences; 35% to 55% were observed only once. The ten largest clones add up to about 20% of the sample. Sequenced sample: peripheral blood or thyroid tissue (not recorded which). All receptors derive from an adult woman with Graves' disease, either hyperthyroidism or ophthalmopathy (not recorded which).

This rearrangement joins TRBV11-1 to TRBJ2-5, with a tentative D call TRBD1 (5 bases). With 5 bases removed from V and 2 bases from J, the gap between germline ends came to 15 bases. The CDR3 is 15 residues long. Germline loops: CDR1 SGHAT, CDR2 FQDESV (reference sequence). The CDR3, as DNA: TGTGCCAGCAGCGCCGACAGAGGAGTTCAAGAGACCCAGTACTTC. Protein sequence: CASSADRGVQETQYF.

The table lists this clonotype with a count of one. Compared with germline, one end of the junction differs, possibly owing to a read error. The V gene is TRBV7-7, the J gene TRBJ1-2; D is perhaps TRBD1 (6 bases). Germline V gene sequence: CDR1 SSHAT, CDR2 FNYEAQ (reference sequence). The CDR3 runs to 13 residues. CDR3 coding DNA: TGTGCTAGCAGCGAGACAGGCTACTATGGCTACACCTTC. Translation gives CASSETGYYGYTF.